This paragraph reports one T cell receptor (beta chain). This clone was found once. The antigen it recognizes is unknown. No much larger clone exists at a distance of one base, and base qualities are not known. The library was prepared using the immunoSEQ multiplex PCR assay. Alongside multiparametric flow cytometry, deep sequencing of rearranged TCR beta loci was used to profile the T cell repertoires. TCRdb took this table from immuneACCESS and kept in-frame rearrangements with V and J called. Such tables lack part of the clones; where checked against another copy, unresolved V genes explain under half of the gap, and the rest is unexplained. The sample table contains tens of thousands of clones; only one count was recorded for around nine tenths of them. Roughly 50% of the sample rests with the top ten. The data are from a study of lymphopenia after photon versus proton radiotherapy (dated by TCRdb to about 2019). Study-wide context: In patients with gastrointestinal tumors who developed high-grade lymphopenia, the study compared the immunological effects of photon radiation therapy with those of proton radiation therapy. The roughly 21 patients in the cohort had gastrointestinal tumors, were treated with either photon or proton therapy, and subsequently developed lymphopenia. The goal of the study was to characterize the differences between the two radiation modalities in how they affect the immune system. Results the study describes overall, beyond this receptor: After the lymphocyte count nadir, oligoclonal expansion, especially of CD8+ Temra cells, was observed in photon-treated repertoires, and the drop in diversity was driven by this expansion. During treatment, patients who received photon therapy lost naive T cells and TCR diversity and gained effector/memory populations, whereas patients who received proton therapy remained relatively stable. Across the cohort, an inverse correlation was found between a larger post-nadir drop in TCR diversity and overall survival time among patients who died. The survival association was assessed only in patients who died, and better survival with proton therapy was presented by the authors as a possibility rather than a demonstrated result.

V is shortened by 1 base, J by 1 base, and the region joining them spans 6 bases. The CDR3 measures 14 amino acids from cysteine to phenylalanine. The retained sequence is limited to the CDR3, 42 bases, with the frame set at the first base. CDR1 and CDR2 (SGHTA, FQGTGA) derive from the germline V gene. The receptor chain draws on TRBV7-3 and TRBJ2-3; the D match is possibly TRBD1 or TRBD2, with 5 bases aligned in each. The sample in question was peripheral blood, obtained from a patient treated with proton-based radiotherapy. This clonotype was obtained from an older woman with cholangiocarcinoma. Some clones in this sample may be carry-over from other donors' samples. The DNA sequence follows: TGTGCCAGCAGCTTAATGGGGGGCACAGATACGCAGTATTTT. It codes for CASSLMGGTDTQYF.